The sequence of this TCR beta chain was determined in a study of cytomegalovirus exposure and HLA in healthy donors. The study, taken as a whole, reports: With further analysis later on, most CMV-associated TCR beta chains appeared HLA-restricted.

The V gene's germline CDR1 is SGDLS and CDR2 YYNGEE. This CDR3 comprises 14 residues. Trimming removed 4 bases at V and 1 base at J, with 11 bases between. Of note for this clone: Its target is unknown.

Primers: 60 Vbeta forward and 13 Jbeta reverse. Sequencing used immunoSEQ multiplex PCR; TCRdb keeps in-frame clones, though not all of them. The sample records some 100,000 clones, approximately 80% being singletons. V gene TRBV9 combines with J gene TRBJ1-1; possible D gene TRBD1, 5 bases. The source is a man aged 45-65 years in good health and CMV-seropositive. The sequencing sample was made of PBMCs. The CDR3 is CASSPGLTNTEAFF. CDR3 DNA sequence: TGTGCCAGCAGCCCGGGACTCACGAACACTGAAGCTTTCTTT.